These 22 T cell receptor beta chains came from one sample sequenced in a study of T cells in Graves' hyperthyroidism and ophthalmopathy. Using RNA transcripts as the source, TCR beta CDR3 regions were amplified. First-round RT-PCR of the TCR CDR3 relied on the HTBI primer set. One entry per CDR3 protein results from TCRdb running MiXCR on the multiplex PCR reads. The sample contains 45,000 or so distinct CDR3 sequences, 49% of which appear only once. Material for sequencing was peripheral blood or thyroid tissue (not recorded which). These receptors were obtained from a woman aged 45-65 years with Graves' hyperthyroidism.

The genes are TRBV29-1 and TRBJ1-1; 7 bases align to TRBD1. The germline CDR1 and CDR2 sequences are SQVTM and ANQGSEA. The CDR3 sequence is 13 residues long. The V gene end was trimmed by 3 bases and the J gene end by 8 bases; junction bases not matched to a gene: 9. In DNA, the CDR3 is TGCAGCGTTGAGAGCCCAGGGGGGCCGGAAGCTTTCTTT. Protein: CSVESPGGPEAFF.

As regards this clonotype: An end of the junction differs from the germline gene, which may be a read error. The gene calls are TRBV27 and TRBJ2-3; 7 nucleotides agree with TRBD2. This CDR3 has 13 residues. The germline V gene encodes CDR1 MNHEY and CDR2 SMNVEV (reference sequence). The CDR3: CASGLAVTDTQCF. The CDR3 DNA sequence: TGTGCCAGCGGCCTAGCGGTCACAGATACGCAGTGTTTT.

On this clonotype: As the CDR3 is not closed by the conserved phenylalanine or tryptophan, this likely results from a read error. The DNA is omitted, as the CDR3 cannot be located on it reliably, and the CDR3 follows TCRdb's listing. V is TRBV5-5 and J is TRBJ2-5; the table's D call of TRBD1 was not tested on the DNA. Germline CDR1 is SGHKS and CDR2 is YYEKEE (reference sequence). The CDR3 adds up to 15 amino acids, both ends counted. The CDR3 loop is CASSLSRPPGETQYL.

V is TRBV19 and J is TRBJ2-7; D possibly matches TRBD1 or TRBD2 (5 bases each). This CDR3 has 13 residues. V shed 7 bases and J shed 7 bases, with 17 bases lying between them. CDR1 and CDR2 (germline): LNHDA, SQIVND (reference sequence). The CDR3, as DNA: TGTGCCAGTACTGAGGGGCAGACGGGGGAGCAGTACTTC. Translated: CASTEGQTGEQYF.

This clonotype was recorded once. The chain employs TRBV7-9 and TRBJ1-2; tentative D call: TRBD1 (5 bases). V was clipped by 5 bases and J by 12 bases, with 22 bases between them. This CDR3 is built from 14 residues. Germline V lookup: CDR1 SEHNR, CDR2 FQNEAQ (reference sequence). The CDR3 here is CASSVRQSNSGNTF. CDR3 coding DNA: TGTGCCAGCAGCGTCCGACAGTCTAACTCTGGAAACACCTTC.

This clonotype was seen repeatedly, ten times or more. The chain is built from TRBV6-5 and TRBJ1-4, with D hard to call. The CDR3 contains 15 residues. Germline CDR1 reads MNHEY; CDR2 reads SVGAGI. V shed 6 bases and J shed 7 bases, with 18 bases lying between them. The DNA for the CDR3 is TGTGCCAGCAGGCCCAACCGGGCCCGGGGTGAAAAACTGTTTTTT. Translated: CASRPNRARGEKLFF.

The chain joins TRBV20-1 to TRBJ2-7; 9 positions agree with TRBD1. This CDR3 spans 15 amino acids. The V and J ends lost 5 bases and 2 bases, in that order; junction bases with no gene match: 10. Germline CDR1 DFQATT, CDR2 SNEGSKA (reference sequence). As DNA, the CDR3 is TGCAGTGCTGCACTCCGGGACAGGGTTGCCTACGAGCAGTACTTC. This translates into CSAALRDRVAYEQYF.

The rearrangement links TRBV7-6 to TRBJ2-5; 9 positions match TRBD2. This CDR3 is built from 16 residues. Germline V gene lookup returns CDR1 SGHVS and CDR2 FNYEAQ. Germline trimming cut 3 bases from V and 4 bases from J; bases unmatched to any gene: 9. The CDR3 reads CASSFSISGSRETQYF. Here the CDR3 DNA reads TGTGCCAGCAGCTTCAGCATTAGCGGGAGCCGAGAGACCCAGTACTTC.

The genes are TRBV10-3 and TRBJ2-7; 9 nucleotides agree with TRBD1. CDR1 and CDR2 (germline): ENHRY, SYGVKD. The V and J ends lost 7 bases and 1 base, in that order; junction bases with no gene match: 8. The CDR3 contains 15 residues. The CDR3 loop reads CAIKSSGTGSYEQYF. Here the CDR3 DNA reads TGTGCCATCAAGAGTTCCGGGACAGGGTCCTACGAGCAGTACTTC.

This clonotype was detected only once. The chain combines TRBV2 with TRBJ1-3; unclear D gene. V lost 6 bases and J 6 bases, leaving 21 bases between the germline ends. The germline V gene encodes CDR1 SNHLY and CDR2 FYNNEI. The CDR3 extends over 16 amino acids. The CDR3 DNA sequence: TGTGCCAGCAGCTTATATAGGTATTCCGGCAAAAACACCATATATTTT. It translates to CASSLYRYSGKNTIYF. Variable domain in full (rest from reference TRBV2 and TRBJ1-3): EPEVTQTPSHQVTQMGQEVILRCVPISNHLYFYWYRQILGQKVEFLVSFYNNEISEKSEIFDDQFSVERPDGSNFTLKIRSTKLEDSAMYFCASSLYRYSGKNTIYFGEGSWLTVV.

This clonotype was observed at least ten times. The chain couples TRBV7-9 to TRBJ1-2; D uncertain. Germline loops: CDR1 SEHNR, CDR2 FQNEAQ (reference sequence). V was shortened by 6 bases and J by 2 bases, with 10 bases between the two germline ends. The CDR3 spans 13 residues. The CDR3 reads CASRPRENYGYTF. The DNA of the CDR3 is TGTGCCAGCAGGCCCCGGGAGAACTATGGCTACACCTTC.

The chain links TRBV10-3 to TRBJ1-2; D not certain. The V gene lost 6 bases and the J gene lost 12 bases, with 14 bases spanning the gap. Germline V gene sequence: CDR1 ENHRY, CDR2 SYGVKD. The CDR3 totals 11 residues. The DNA for the CDR3 is TGTGCCATCAGGAAGACTGAAGGAAACACCTTC. It is translated as CAIRKTEGNTF.

The chain has TRBV2 and TRBJ2-7; 10 bases are a match to TRBD1. In germline, CDR1 is SNHLY, CDR2 FYNNEI. The J segment lost 2 bases and the V segment lost 6 bases, leaving 1 base of the junction unmatched. CDR3 length: 13 residues. The CDR3 DNA reads TGTGCCAGCAGCGACAGGGGGCCCTACGAGCAGTACTTC. Translating it yields CASSDRGPYEQYF.

The sample holds one count of this clonotype. The J gene is TRBJ2-7, the V gene TRBV20-1, with TRBD2 matching 10 bases. V shed 8 bases and J 2 bases; nucleotides not matched to a gene: 6. Germline values: CDR1 DFQATT, CDR2 SNEGSKA (reference sequence). The CDR3 covers 13 residues. The CDR3 DNA sequence: TGCAGTACCCGGACTAGCGGAGCCTACGAGCAGTACTTC. Its protein product is CSTRTSGAYEQYF.

J is TRBJ1-1 and V is TRBV29-1; D unclear. The V end was cut by 8 bases, the J end by 2 bases, with 9 bases between. The CDR3 spans 11 residues. Germline V gene data show CDR1 as SQVTM and CDR2 as ANQGSEA. The CDR3 nucleotides are TGCAGCTTATACACTAACACTGAAGCTTTCTTT. This encodes CSLYTNTEAFF.

At least ten counts were recorded for this clonotype. The V call is TRBV4-2, the J call TRBJ2-7; 14 nucleotides line up with TRBD2. J was trimmed by 6 bases and V by 1 base; bases with no gene match: 5. This CDR3 has 16 residues. Germline V gene data show CDR1 as LGHNA and CDR2 as YNFKEQ. The CDR3 coding sequence is TGTGCCAGCAGCCAAGGACTAGCGGGAGGGCTAAGCGAGCAGTACTTC. Encoded protein: CASSQGLAGGLSEQYF.

This clonotype was counted at least ten times. This rearrangement joins TRBV7-6 to TRBJ2-7; unclear D gene. Germline CDR1 and CDR2: SGHVS and FNYEAQ. V lost 1 base, J lost 4 bases, and 20 bases lay in between. There are 17 residues in the CDR3. The CDR3 protein is CASSLGLPGSFQYEQYF. Here the CDR3 DNA reads TGTGCCAGCAGCTTAGGGCTGCCTGGGTCCTTCCAATACGAGCAGTACTTC.

The V call is TRBV2, the J call TRBJ1-1; D might be TRBD1 (5 bases). V shed 4 bases and J shed 6 bases, with 21 bases lying between them. Germline CDR1 reads SNHLY; CDR2 reads FYNNEI. The CDR3 covers 16 residues. CDR3 nucleotides: TGTGCCAGCAGTGCTGTGGGCAGGGTCAGGGTCTCTGAAGCTTTCTTT. Protein product: CASSAVGRVRVSEAFF.

The table lists this clonotype with many counts. The chain carries TRBV28 and TRBJ2-7; 10 bases fit TRBD2. Germline CDR1 and CDR2: MDHEN and SYDVKM. V lost 5 bases to trimming and J lost 0 bases; unmatched junction nucleotides: 7. The length of the CDR3 is 16 residues. The CDR3 bases are TGTGCCAGCAGTCCCAGACTAGCGGGCTACTCCTACGAGCAGTACTTC. Amino acids: CASSPRLAGYSYEQYF.

This clonotype was seen ten or more times. The J gene is TRBJ2-7, the V gene TRBV20-1; D is unresolved. The CDR3 is 13 residues long. V lost 3 bases and J 3 bases, leaving 12 bases between the germline ends. Germline values: CDR1 DFQATT, CDR2 SNEGSKA (reference sequence). CDR3 protein: CSARDGKNYEQYF. The CDR3 coding sequence is TGCAGTGCTAGGGACGGCAAGAACTACGAGCAGTACTTC.

This clonotype was seen repeatedly, ten times or more. The CDR3 spells CATASGRPTDTQYF. Here the CDR3 DNA reads TGTGCCACCGCTAGCGGGAGGCCCACAGATACGCAGTATTTT. The genes are TRBV7-3 and TRBJ2-3; 11 bases map to TRBD2. From germline, CDR1 is SGHTA and CDR2 FQGTGA. The CDR3 length is 14 residues. J lost 2 bases, V lost 10 bases, and 5 bases had no gene match. Drawing the rest from reference TRBV7-3 and TRBJ2-3, the complete variable domain is GAGVSQTPSNKVTEKGKYVELRCDPISGHTALYWYRQSLGQGPEFLIYFQGTGAADDSGLPNDRFFAVRPEGSVSTLKIQRTERGDSAVYLCATASGRPTDTQYFGPGTRLTVL.

V gene TRBV6-6 combines with J gene TRBJ2-5, with 9 bases identical to TRBD2. The CDR3 has 19 residues. V dropped 5 bases and J dropped 3; count of bases not matched to a gene: 19. CDR1 MNHNY and CDR2 SVGAGI come from the germline V gene (reference sequence). CDR3 amino acids: CASSPRDSLAGGPEETQYF. CDR3 bases: TGTGCCAGCAGTCCAAGGGACAGCCTTGCGGGAGGGCCGGAAGAGACCCAGTACTTC.